The T cell receptor beta chain described here comes from a study of shared T cell receptors in the human thymus. Profiled with immunoSEQ multiplex PCR; TCRdb holds only in-frame clones, not every one. The data contain hundreds of thousands of clones, approximately 88% of them singletons. The CDR3 contains 15 residues. J was trimmed by 3 bases and V by 2 bases; bases with no gene match: 2. Germline V lookup: CDR1 MNHNS, CDR2 SASEGT. The sample was also reused in another study, on human thymus T cells. As that report states: From resections taken during corrective heart surgery, the thymus tissue was obtained. Both thymic and peripheral blood repertoires showed apparently biased V and J usage.

The sequencing input was thymocytes. V and J are TRBV6-1 and TRBJ1-5, with 9 bases lining up with TRBD1. This clonotype was obtained from a boy under three years old with a congenital heart defect. CDR3 protein: CASSERDRVNQPQHF. CDR3 nucleotide sequence: TGTGCCAGCAGTGAAAGGGACAGGGTCAATCAGCCCCAGCATTTT.